This T cell receptor (beta chain) came from a study of T cells after posttransplantation cyclophosphamide. Study conclusions and caveats: Blood and skin or GI T cell repertoires showed limited TRB overlap. TRB clonality was highly associated with recipient CMV seropositivity and reactivation. Later blood repertoires were often dominated by clones from the donor CD8+ memory compartment.

As for this clone: The antigen is undetermined. A junction end diverges from the germline sequence, so it may reflect a read error.

This related bone marrow graft donor gave peripheral blood on the day of marrow donation. The table came from immunoSEQ multiplex PCR; TCRdb's copy has only in-frame clones and leaves some out. The sample carries more than 12,000 clones, roughly 71% recorded once. The germline gives CDR1 MDHEN, CDR2 SYDVKM. There are 11 residues in the CDR3. The J gene is TRBJ2-7, the V gene TRBV28; no reliable D call. The source of this sequence is a man in his fifties. Sequenced: memory CD4+ T cells sorted from PBMCs. In DNA form, the CDR3 reads TGTGTCAGCAGCAGTTTCTACGAGCAGTACTTC. Protein: CVSSSFYEQYF.